This T cell receptor beta chain was recorded in a study of T-cell reconstitution after alpha-beta-depleted transplantation in children. Findings and limits, study-wide: By one year post-transplant, T-cell counts and diversity largely arose from T cells that were newly produced. After transplant, at about two months, alpha-beta T cells were reportedly derived from several hundred expanded graft clones. For some patients, TCRbeta diversity was high at day 60 because of recipient T cells and thymic progenitors that survived.

The library targeted TCRbeta and was prepared with unique molecular identifiers. One entry per CDR3 protein, called by TCRdb with MiXCR from the PCR reads. The table has about 170,000 distinct CDR3 sequences, around 10% seen once; the top ten hold roughly 13%. On this clonotype itself: The antigen remains undetermined. A much larger clone differs by one base, so this may be a read error.

J gave up 12 bases and V 6 bases, and 15 bases lay outside the gene matches. Germline V gives CDR1 DFQATT, CDR2 SNEGSKA (reference sequence). The CDR3 totals 13 residues. This receptor was taken from a boy aged 2-9 years with acute myeloid leukemia, due to receive a stem cell transplant. The J gene is TRBJ1-2, the V gene TRBV20-1, with 8 bases fitting TRBD1. The material sequenced was PBMCs, taken before TCRalphabeta/CD19-depleted stem cell transplant. CDR3 DNA: TGCAGTGCAAGCCGCAGGGGGCGGGGAGGCGACACCTTC. It encodes CSASRRGRGGDTF.